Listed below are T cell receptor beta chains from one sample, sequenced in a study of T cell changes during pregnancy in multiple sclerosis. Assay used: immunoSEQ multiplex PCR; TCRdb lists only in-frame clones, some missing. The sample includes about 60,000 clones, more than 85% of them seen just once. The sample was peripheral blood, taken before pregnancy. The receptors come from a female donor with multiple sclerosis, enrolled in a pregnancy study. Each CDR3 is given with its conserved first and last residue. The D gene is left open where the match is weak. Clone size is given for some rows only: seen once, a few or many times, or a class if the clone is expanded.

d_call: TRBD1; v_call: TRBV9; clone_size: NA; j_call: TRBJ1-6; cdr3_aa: CASSPGQGGSPLHF; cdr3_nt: TGTGCCAGCAGCCCCGGACAGGGAGGTTCACCCCTCCACTTT
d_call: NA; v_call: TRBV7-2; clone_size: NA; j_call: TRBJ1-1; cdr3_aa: CASRVDGGAAFF; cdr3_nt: TGTGCCAGCAGGGTGGACGGCGGGGCAGCTTTCTTT
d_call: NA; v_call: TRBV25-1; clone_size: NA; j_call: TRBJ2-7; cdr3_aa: CASSGKTGYEQYF; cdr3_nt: TGTGCCAGCAGTGGAAAGACAGGCTACGAGCAGTACTTC
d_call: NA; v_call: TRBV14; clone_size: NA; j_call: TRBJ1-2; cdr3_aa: CASSQEGDYTF; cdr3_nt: TGTGCCAGCAGCCAAGAGGGAGACTACACCTTC
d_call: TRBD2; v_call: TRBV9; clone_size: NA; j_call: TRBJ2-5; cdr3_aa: CASSAPLAGGQETQYF; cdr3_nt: TGTGCCAGCAGCGCCCCCCTAGCGGGGGGTCAAGAGACCCAGTACTTC
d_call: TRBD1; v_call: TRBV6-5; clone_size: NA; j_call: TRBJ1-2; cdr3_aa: CASSSPGQLMDGYTF; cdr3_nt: TGTGCCAGCAGTTCCCCGGGACAGCTGATGGATGGCTACACCTTC
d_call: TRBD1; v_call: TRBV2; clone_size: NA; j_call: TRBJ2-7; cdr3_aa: CASRGQGASYEQYF; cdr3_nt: TGTGCCAGCAGGGGGCAGGGGGCGAGCTACGAGCAGTACTTC
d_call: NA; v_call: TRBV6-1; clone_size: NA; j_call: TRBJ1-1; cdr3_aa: CASSLRGPTEAFF; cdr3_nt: TGTGCCAGCAGTTTGCGGGGGCCCACTGAAGCTTTCTTT
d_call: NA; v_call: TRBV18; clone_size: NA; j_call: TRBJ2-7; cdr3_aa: CASSPLTGSYEQYF; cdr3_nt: TGTGCCAGCTCACCATTGACAGGAAGCTACGAGCAGTACTTC
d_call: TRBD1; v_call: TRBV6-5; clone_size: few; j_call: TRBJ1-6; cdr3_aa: CASRGTGVGSPLHF; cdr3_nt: TGTGCCAGCAGGGGGACAGGGGTCGGCTCACCCCTCCACTTT
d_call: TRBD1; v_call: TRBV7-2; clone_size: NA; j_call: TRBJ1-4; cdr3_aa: CASSADRDNEKLFF; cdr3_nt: TGTGCCAGCAGCGCGGACAGGGATAATGAAAAACTGTTTTTT
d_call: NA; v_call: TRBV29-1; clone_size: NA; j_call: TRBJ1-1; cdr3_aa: CSVLAGTPKSNTEAFF; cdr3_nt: TGCAGCGTGTTAGCCGGGACTCCCAAAAGTAACACTGAAGCTTTCTTT
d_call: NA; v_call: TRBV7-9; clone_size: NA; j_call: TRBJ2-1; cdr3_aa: CASSPGVSYNEQFF; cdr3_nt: TGTGCCAGCAGCCCAGGGGTAAGCTACAATGAGCAGTTCTTC
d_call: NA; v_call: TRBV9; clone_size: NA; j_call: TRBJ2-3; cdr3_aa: CASSVSTLDTDTQYF; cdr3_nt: TGTGCCAGCAGCGTGAGTACCCTCGACACAGATACGCAGTATTTT
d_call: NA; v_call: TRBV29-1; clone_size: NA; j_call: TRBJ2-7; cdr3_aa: CSATTRYEQYF; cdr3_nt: TGCAGCGCCACTACTAGGTACGAGCAGTACTTC
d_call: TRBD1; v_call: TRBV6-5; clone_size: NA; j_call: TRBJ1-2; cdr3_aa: CASRQTGTGGYGYTF; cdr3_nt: TGTGCCAGCAGGCAGACCGGGACAGGGGGCTATGGCTACACCTTC
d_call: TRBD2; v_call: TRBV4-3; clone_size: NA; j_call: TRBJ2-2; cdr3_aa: CASSQVAGGGPGELFF; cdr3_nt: TGCGCCAGCAGCCAAGTTGCGGGGGGCGGCCCCGGGGAGCTGTTTTTT
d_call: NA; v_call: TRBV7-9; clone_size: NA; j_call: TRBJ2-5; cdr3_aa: CASSARTASQETQYF; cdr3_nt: TGTGCCAGCAGCGCCCGGACAGCCAGCCAAGAGACCCAGTACTTC
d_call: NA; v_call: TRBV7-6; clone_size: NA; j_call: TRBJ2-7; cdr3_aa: CASSPGQSYEQYF; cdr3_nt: TGTGCCAGCAGCCCAGGACAGAGCTACGAGCAGTACTTC
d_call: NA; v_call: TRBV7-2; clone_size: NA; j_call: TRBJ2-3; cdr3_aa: CASSPRQGGSTDTQYF; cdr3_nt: TGTGCCAGCAGCCCGAGGCAGGGGGGAAGCACAGATACGCAGTATTTT
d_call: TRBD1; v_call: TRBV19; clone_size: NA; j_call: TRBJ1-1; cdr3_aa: CASRDRDTEAFF; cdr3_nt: TGTGCCAGTAGGGACAGGGACACTGAAGCTTTCTTT
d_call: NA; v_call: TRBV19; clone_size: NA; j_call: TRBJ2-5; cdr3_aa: CASSIGGGVETQYF; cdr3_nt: TGTGCCAGTAGTATAGGCGGAGGGGTCGAGACCCAGTACTTC
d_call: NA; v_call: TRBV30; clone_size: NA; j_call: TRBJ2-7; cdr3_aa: CAWTLTGEGEQYF; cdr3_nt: TGTGCCTGGACCCTGACAGGGGAGGGCGAGCAGTACTTC
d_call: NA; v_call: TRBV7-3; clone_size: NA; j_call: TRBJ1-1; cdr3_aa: CASSLRGGSRVNTEAFF; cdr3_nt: TGTGCCAGCAGCTTAAGGGGAGGTAGCAGGGTCAACACTGAAGCTTTCTTT
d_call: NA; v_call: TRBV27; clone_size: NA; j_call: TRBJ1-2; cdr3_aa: CASSLGEGVGYTF; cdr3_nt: TGTGCCAGCAGTTTGGGAGAGGGGGTTGGCTACACCTTC
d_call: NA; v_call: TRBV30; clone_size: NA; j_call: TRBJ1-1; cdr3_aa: CAWSVGRRGTEAFF; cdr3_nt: TGTGCCTGGAGTGTAGGCAGAAGGGGCACTGAAGCTTTCTTT
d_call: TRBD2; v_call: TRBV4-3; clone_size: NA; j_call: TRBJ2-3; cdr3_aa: CASSQTRTSGGTDTQYF; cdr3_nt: TGCGCCAGCAGCCAAACACGGACTAGCGGGGGGACAGATACGCAGTATTTT
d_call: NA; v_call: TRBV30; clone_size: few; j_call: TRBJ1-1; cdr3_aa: CAGGRVGTEAFF; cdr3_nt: TGTGCCGGAGGTAGGGTGGGAACTGAAGCTTTCTTT
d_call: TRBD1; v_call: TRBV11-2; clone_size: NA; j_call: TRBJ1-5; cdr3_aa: CASSLVGQGMGQPQHF; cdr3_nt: TGTGCCAGCAGCTTAGTAGGACAGGGGATGGGTCAGCCCCAGCATTTT
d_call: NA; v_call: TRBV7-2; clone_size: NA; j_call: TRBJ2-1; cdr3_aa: CASSLEDRGLPYNEQFF; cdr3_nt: TGTGCCAGCAGCTTAGAGGATAGGGGCCTACCCTACAATGAGCAGTTCTTC
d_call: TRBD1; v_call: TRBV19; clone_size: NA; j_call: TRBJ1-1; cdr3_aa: CASSRDRSTEAFF; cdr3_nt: TGTGCCAGTAGTAGGGACAGGAGCACTGAAGCTTTCTTT
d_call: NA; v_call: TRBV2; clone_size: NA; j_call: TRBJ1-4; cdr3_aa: CASSRGGANEKLFF; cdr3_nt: TGTGCCAGTAGCAGAGGGGGGGCTAATGAAAAACTGTTTTTT
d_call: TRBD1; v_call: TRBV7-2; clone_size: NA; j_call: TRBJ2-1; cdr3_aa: CASRPGTAIYNEQFF; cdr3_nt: TGTGCCAGCAGACCCGGGACAGCGATATACAATGAGCAGTTCTTC
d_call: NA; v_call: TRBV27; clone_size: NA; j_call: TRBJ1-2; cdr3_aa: CASSFTGDDYGYTF; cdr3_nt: TGTGCCAGCAGTTTTACGGGGGACGACTATGGCTACACCTTC